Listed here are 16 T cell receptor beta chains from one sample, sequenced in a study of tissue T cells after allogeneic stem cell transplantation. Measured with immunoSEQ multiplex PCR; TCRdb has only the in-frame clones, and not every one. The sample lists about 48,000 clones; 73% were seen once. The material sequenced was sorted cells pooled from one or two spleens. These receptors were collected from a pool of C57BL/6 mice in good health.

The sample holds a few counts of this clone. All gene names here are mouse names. CDR3 sequence: CAWSRYEQYF. Partial CDR3 DNA: TGTGCCTGGAGCCGCTATGAACAGTAC. The chain employs TRBV31 and TRBJ2-7; D call uncertain. The read ends 1 residue early relative to the CDR3; the germline J gene fills the gap. There are 10 residues in the CDR3. Trimming took off 3 bases at V and 3 bases at J, with 3 bases between the two ends. Germline V gene lookup returns CDR1 GKSSPN and CDR2 SITVG.

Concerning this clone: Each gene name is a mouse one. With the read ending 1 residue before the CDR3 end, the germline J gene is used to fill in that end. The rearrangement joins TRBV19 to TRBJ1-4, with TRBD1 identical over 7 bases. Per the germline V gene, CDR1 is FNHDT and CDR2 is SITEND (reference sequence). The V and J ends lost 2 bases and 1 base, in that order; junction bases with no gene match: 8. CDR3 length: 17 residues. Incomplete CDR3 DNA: TGTGCCAGCAGTATCCATATCGGGACAGCTTCCAACGAAAGATTATTT. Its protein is CASSIHIGTASNERLF. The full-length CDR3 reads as CASSIHIGTASNERLFF.

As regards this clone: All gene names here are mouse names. CDR3 DNA (partial): TGTGCCAGCAGCTTGACAAAAAATTCCTATAATTCGCCCCTCTAC. This codes for CASSLTKNSYNSPLY. The full-length CDR3 reads as CASSLTKNSYNSPLYF. The chain employs TRBV4 and TRBJ1-6; D is unresolved. The read is 1 residue too short to cover the CDR3 end, so that end is filled in from the germline J gene. TRBJ1-6 is an ORF; its function is uncertain. V was trimmed by 4 bases and J by 0 bases, leaving 10 bases between them. This CDR3 contains 16 residues. CDR1 LGHDT and CDR2 YNNKQL come from the germline V gene (reference sequence).

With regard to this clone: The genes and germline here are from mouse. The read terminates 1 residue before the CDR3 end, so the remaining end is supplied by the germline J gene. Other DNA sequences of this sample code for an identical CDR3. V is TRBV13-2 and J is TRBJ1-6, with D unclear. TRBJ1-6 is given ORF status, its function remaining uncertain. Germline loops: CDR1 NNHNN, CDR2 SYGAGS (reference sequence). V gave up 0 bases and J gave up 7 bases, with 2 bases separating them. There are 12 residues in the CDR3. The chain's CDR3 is CASGDANSPLYF. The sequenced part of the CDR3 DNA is TGTGCCAGCGGTGATGCAAATTCGCCCCTCTAC.

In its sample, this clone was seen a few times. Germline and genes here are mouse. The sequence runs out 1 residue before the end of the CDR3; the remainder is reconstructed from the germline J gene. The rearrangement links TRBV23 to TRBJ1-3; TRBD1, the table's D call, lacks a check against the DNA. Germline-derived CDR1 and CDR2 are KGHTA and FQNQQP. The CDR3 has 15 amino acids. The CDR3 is CSSSQLGVSGNTLYF. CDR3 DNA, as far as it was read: TGCTCCAGCAGTCAATTAGGGGTTTCTGGAAATACGCTCTAT.

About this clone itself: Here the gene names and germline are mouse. The CDR3 bases that were read are TGTGCCAGCAGTGAGGGGACAGACTCCTATGAACAGTAC. Translating gives CASSEGTDSYEQY. The full CDR3 is CASSEGTDSYEQYF. This sequence joins TRBV13-3 and TRBJ2-7; 7 nucleotides line up with TRBD1. The read comes to an end 1 residue before the CDR3 does, leaving the germline J gene to fill in the end. The CDR3 is 14 residues long. Germline CDR1 NNHDY, CDR2 SYVADS. J lost 0 bases, V lost 2 bases, and 2 bases had no gene match.

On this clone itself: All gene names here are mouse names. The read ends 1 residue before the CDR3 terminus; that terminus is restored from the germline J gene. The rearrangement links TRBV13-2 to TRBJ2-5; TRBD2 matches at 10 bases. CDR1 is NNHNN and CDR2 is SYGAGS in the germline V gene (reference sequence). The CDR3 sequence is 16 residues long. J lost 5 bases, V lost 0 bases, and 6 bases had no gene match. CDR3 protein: CASGDAGLGEIDTQYF. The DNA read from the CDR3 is TGTGCCAGCGGTGATGCAGGACTGGGGGAGATAGACACCCAGTAC.

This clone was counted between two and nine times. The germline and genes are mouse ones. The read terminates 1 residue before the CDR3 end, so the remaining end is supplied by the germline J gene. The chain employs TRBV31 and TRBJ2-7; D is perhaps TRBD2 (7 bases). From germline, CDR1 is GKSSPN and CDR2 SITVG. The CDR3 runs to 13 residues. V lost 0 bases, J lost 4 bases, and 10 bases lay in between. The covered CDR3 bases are TGTGCCTGGAGTCTAGAGGGGGGGTATGAACAGTAC. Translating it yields CAWSLEGGYEQY. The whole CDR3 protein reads CAWSLEGGYEQYF.

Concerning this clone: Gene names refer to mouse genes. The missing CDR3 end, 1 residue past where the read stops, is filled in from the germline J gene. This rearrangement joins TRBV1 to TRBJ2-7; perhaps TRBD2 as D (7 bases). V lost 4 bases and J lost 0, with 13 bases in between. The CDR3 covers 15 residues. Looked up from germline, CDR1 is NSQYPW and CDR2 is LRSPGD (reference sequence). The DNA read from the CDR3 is TGCACCTGCAGTGGAGGGGGGGAAAGCTCCTATGAACAGTAC. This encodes CTCSGGGESSYEQY. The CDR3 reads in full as CTCSGGGESSYEQYF.

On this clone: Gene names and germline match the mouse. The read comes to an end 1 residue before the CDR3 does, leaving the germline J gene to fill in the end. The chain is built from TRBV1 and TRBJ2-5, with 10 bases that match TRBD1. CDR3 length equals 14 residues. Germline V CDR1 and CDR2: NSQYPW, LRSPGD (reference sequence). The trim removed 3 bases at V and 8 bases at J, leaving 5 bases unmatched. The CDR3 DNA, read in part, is TGCACCTGCAGTGCCCGGGACAGGGGTGGCACCCAGTAC. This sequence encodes CTCSARDRGGTQY. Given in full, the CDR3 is CTCSARDRGGTQYF.

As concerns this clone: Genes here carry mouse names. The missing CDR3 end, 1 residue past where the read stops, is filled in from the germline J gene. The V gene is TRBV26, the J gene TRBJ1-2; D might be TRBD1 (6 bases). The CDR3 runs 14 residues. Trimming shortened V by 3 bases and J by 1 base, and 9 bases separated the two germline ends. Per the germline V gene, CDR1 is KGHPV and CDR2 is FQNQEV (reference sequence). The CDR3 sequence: CASSLYRENSDYTF. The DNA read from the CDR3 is TGTGCCAGCAGTCTCTACAGGGAAAACTCCGACTACACC.

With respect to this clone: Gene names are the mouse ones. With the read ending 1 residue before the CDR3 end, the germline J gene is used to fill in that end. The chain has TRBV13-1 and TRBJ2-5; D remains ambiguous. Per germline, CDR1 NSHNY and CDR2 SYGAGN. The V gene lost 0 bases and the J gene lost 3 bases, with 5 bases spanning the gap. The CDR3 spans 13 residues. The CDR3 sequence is CASSDAWQDTQYF. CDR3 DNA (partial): TGTGCCAGCAGTGATGCCTGGCAAGACACCCAGTAC.

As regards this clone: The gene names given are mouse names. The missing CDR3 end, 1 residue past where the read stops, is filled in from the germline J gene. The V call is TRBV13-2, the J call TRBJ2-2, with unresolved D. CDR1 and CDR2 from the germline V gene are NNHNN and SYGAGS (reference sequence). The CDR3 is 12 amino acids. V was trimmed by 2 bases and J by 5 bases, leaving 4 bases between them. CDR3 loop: CASGEHTGQLYF. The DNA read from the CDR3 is TGTGCCAGCGGTGAGCATACCGGGCAGCTCTAC.

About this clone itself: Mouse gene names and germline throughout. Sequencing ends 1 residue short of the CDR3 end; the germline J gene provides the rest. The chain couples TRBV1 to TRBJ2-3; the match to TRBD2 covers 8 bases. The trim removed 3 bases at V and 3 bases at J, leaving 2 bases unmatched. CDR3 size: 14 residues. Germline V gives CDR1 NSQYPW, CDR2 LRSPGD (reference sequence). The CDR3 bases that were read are TGCACCTGCAGTGCGAACTGGGGGGCAGAAACGCTGTAT. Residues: CTCSANWGAETLY. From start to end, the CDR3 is CTCSANWGAETLYF.

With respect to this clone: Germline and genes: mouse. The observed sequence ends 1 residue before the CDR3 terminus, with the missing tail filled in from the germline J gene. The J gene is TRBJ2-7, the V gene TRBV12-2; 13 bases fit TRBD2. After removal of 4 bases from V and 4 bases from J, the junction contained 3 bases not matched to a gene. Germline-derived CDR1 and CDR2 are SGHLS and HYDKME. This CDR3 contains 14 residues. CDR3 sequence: CASSQGLGGYEQYF. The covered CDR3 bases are TGTGCCAGCTCCCAGGGACTGGGGGGGTATGAACAGTAC.

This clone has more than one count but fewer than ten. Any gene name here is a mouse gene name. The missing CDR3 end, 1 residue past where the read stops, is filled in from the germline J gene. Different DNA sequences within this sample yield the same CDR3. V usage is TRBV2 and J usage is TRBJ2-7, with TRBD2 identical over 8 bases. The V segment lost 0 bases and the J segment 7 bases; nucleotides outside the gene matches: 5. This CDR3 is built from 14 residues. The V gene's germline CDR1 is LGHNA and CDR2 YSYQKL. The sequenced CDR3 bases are TGTGCCAGCAGCCAAGATCTGGGGGGTCGGGAACAGTAC. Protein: CASSQDLGGREQY. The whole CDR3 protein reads CASSQDLGGREQYF.